The clone carrying this T cell receptor (beta chain) has just a few counts. Its antigen is undetermined. The CDR3 contains 15 residues. Trimming took 2 bases from V and 3 from J, leaving 8 bases between them. Germline V CDR1 and CDR2: MNHNS, SASEGT. The data were obtained in a study of blood T cells in healthy people across ages. Study conclusions and caveats: The study found more naive CD4+ cells and higher diversity in long-lived than aged donors. Naive T cell percentage strongly correlated with TCR beta diversity.

The authors ran a second PCR of about 7 to 12 cycles using a sample-barcoded 5' primer and a J-beta primer mix. Via MiXCR, TCRdb re-called the 5' RACE reads, giving one row per CDR3 protein. The sample has hundreds of thousands of distinct CDR3 sequences; approximately 31% are singletons. Healthy individuals of Caucasian origin from Russia, aged 6 to 90, served as donors. Drawn from each donor were roughly 9.4 milliliters of peripheral blood. The specimen sequenced was blood. V usage is TRBV6-1 and J usage is TRBJ1-6; no definite D call. The receptor was isolated from an elderly woman in good health. CDR3 nucleotide sequence: TGTGCCAGCAGTGAAAACGTGGTCTATAATTCACCCCTCCACTTT. Protein product: CASSENVVYNSPLHF.